This TCR beta chain was identified during a study of cytomegalovirus exposure and HLA in healthy donors. As to this clone: As yet, its antigen is unknown.

Study-wide findings and caveats: Specific recognition of CMV antigens was confirmed in vitro for a few chains (all CMV-associated).

The CDR3 totals 15 residues. In germline, CDR1 is SGHTS, CDR2 YDEGEE. Trimming pared 4 bases from V and 0 bases from J, leaving 12 bases between. The PCR ran on 60 Vbeta and 13 Jbeta primers. Sequencing used immunoSEQ multiplex PCR; TCRdb keeps in-frame clones, though not all of them. The table shows 110,000 to 150,000 clones, with 76% occurring only once. The sample was PBMCs. This sequence joins TRBV5-8 and TRBJ2-3; maybe TRBD1 (6 bases). This clonotype originated in a woman aged 40 to 50 in good health and CMV-seronegative. CDR3 DNA sequence: TGTGCCAGCAGCCCAGGACAGCTTAGCACAGATACGCAGTATTTT. Translating gives CASSPGQLSTDTQYF.